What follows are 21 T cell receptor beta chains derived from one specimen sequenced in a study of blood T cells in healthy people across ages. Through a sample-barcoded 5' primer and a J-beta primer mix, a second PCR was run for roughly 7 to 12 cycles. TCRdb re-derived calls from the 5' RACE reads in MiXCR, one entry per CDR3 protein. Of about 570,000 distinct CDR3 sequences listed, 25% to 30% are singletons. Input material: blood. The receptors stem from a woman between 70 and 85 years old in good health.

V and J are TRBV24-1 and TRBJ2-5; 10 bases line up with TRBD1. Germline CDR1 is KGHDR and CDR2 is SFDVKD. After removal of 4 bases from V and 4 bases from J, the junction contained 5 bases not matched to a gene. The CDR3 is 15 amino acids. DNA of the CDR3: TGTGCCACCAGTGAAAGGGACAGGGGACGAGAGACCCAGTACTTC. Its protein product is CATSERDRGRETQYF.

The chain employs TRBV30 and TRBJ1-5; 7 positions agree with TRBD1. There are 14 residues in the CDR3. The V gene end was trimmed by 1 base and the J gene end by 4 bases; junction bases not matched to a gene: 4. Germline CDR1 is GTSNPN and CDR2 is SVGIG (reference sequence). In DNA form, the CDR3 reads TGTGCCTGGAGTGGAGGGACAGTGAATCAGCCCCAGCATTTT. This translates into CAWSGGTVNQPQHF. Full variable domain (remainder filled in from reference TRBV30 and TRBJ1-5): SQTIHQWPATLVQPVGSPLSLECTVEGTSNPNLYWYRQAAGRGLQLLFYSVGIGQISSEVPQNLSASRPQDRQFILSSKKLLLSDSGFYLCAWSGGTVNQPQHFGDGTRLSIL.

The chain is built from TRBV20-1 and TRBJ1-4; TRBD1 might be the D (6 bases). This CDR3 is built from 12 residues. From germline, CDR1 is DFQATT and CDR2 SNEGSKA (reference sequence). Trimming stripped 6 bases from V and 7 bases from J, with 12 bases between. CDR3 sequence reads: CSAIQGGEKLFF. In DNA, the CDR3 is TGCAGTGCGATACAGGGCGGTGAAAAACTGTTTTTT.

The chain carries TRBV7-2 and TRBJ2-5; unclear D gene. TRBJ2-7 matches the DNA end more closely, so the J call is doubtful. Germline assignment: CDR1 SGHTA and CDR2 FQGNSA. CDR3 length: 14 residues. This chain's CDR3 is CASSPPGVRYEQYF. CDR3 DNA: TGTGCCAGCAGCCCCCCGGGCGTCCGGTACGAGCAGTACTTC.

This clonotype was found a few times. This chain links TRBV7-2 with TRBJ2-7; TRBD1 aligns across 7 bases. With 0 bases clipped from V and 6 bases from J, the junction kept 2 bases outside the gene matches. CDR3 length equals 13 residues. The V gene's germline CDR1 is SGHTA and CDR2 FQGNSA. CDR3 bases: TGTGCCAGCAGCTTAGCAGGGGGCGCCGAGCAGTACTTC. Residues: CASSLAGGAEQYF.

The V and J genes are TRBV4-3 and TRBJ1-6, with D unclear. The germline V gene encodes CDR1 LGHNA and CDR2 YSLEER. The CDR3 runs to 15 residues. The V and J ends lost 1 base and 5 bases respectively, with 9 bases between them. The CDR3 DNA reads TGCGCCAGCAGCCAAGGCACGGTGGATAATTCACCCCTCCACTTT. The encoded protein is CASSQGTVDNSPLHF.

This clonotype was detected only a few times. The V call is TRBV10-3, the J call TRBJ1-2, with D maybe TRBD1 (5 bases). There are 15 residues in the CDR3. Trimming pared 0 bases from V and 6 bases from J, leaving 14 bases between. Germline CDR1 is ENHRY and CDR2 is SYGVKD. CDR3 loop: CAISESEGMSDGYTF. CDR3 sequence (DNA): TGTGCCATCAGTGAGTCGGAGGGGATGAGCGATGGCTACACCTTC.

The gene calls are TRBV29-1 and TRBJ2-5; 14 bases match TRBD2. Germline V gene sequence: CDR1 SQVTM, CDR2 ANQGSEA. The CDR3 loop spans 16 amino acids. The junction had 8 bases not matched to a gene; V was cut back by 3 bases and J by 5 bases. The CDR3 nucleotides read TGCAGCGTTGACCGACTAGCGGGGGGGGTTTCGGAGACCCAGTACTTC. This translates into CSVDRLAGGVSETQYF.

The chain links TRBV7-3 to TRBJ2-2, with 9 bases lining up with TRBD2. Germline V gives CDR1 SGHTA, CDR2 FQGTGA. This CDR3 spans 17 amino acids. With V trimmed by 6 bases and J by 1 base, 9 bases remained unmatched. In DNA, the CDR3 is TGTGCCAGCAGTCTTGCCGGGACTAGCCAGAACACCGGGGAGCTGTTTTTT. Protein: CASSLAGTSQNTGELFF.

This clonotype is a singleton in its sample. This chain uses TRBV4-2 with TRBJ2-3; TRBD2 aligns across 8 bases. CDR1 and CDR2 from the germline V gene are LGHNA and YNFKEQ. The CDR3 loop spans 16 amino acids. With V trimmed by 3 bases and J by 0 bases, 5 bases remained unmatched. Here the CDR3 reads CASSHSPGGSTDTQYF. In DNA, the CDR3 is TGTGCCAGCAGCCACTCCCCGGGGGGGAGCACAGATACGCAGTATTTT.

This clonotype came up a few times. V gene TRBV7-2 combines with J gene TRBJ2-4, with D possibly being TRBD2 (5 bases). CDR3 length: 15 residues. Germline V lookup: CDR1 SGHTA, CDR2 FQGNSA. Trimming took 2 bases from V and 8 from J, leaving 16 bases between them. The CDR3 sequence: CASSLLGNSADIQYF. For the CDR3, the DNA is TGTGCCAGCAGCTTACTCGGGAACTCCGCGGACATTCAGTACTTC.

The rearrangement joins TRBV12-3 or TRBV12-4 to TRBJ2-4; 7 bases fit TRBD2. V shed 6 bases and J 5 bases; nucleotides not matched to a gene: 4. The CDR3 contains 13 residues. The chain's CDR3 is CASRPRGENIQYF. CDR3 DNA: TGTGCCAGCAGACCTCGGGGGGAAAACATTCAGTACTTC.

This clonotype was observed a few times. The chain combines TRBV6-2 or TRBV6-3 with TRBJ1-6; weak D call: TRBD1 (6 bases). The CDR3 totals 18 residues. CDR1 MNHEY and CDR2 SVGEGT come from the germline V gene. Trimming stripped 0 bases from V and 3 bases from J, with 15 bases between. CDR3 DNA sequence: TGTGCCAGCAGTTACTCGTTCCAGGGGACCTTCTATAATTCACCCCTCCACTTT. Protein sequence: CASSYSFQGTFYNSPLHF.

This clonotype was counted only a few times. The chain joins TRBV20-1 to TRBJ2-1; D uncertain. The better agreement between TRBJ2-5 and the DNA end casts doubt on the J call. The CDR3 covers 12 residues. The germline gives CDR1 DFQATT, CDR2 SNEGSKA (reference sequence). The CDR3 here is CSAPPLQETQYF. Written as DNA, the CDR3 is TGCAGTGCACCGCCCCTACAAGAGACCCAGTACTTC.

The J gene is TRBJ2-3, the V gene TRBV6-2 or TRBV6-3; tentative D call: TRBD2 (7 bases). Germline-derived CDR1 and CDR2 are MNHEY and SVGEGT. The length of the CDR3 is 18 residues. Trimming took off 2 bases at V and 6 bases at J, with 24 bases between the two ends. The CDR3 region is CASSYDARGALAGDTQYF. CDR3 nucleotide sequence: TGTGCCAGCAGTTACGACGCACGGGGGGCCCTCGCCGGGGATACGCAGTATTTT.

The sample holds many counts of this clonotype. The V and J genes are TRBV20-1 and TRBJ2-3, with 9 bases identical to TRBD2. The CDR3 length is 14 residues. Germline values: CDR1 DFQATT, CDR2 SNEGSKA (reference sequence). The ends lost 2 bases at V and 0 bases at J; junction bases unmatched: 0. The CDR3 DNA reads TGCAGTGCTAGACTAGCGGGGAGCACAGATACGCAGTATTTT. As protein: CSARLAGSTDTQYF.

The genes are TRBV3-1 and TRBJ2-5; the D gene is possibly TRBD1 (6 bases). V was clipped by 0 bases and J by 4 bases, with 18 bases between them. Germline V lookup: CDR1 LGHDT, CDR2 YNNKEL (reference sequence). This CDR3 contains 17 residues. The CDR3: CASSQEMAGGQRETQYF. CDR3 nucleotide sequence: TGTGCCAGCAGCCAAGAGATGGCCGGAGGACAGCGAGAGACCCAGTACTTC.

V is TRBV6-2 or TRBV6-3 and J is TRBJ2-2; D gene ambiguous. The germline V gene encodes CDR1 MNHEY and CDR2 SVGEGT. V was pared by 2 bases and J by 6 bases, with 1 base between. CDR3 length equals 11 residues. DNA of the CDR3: TGTGCCAGCAGTTACGCCGGGGAGCTGTTTTTT. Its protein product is CASSYAGELFF.

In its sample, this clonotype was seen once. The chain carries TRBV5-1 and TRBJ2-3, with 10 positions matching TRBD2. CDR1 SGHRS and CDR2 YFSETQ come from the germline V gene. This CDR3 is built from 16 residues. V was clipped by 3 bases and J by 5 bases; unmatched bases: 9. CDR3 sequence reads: CASSSDLAGDIDTQYF. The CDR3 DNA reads TGCGCCAGCAGCTCGGATCTAGCGGGAGATATAGATACGCAGTATTTT.

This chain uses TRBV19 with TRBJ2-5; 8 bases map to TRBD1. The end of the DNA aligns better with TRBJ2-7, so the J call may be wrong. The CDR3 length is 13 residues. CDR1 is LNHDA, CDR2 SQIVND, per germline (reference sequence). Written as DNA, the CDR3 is TGTGCCAGACCCTGGACAGGGCCCCACGAGCAGTACTTC. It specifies CARPWTGPHEQYF.

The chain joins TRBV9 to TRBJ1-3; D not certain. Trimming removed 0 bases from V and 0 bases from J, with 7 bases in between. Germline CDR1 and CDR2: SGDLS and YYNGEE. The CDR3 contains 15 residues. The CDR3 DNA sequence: TGTGCCAGCAGCGTAGAGCATTTCTCTGGAAACACCATATATTTT. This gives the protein CASSVEHFSGNTIYF.